This TCR beta chain was recorded in a study of shared clonotypes between healthy human individuals. The donors were adults (healthy and HIV-negative) with no recent acute infections or vaccinations. Trimming left V 3 bases short and J 9 bases short, with 18 bases between. Germline V lookup: CDR1 MNHNS, CDR2 SASEGT. The CDR3 runs 15 residues. The authors split each subset's genomic DNA evenly across several immunoSEQ plates. In the original workflow: Filtering differed, since immunoSEQ gave only junction sequences and no quality scores. Assay: immunoSEQ multiplex PCR; the TCRdb copy retains only in-frame clones and omits some. The V and J calls and clone size were taken over from that table, and D and trimming were inferred from the DNA. The profile shows 500,000 to 550,000 clones, approximately 94% of them singletons.

The sequenced material came from naive CD4+ T cells sorted from blood. The subset was: CD45RA+ positively selected. The J gene is TRBJ1-5, the V gene TRBV6-1, with D hard to call. The TCR originated in a woman aged 25 to 45 in good health. The CDR3 spells CASSDVVSGLMPQHF. The CDR3 DNA is TGTGCCAGCAGTGACGTCGTCTCTGGTCTGATGCCCCAGCATTTT.